This record covers a single TCR beta chain. This clone was observed a handful of times. Its antigen is not yet known. Nothing much larger sits one base from this clone, and base qualities are not available. This record comes from a study of TIL therapy for anti-PD-1-resistant metastatic lung cancer (dated by TCRdb to the early 2020s). Looking at the study overall: Enrolled patients had a median age of almost 55 years (range about 38-85) and a median tumor PD-L1 proportion score of around 5.9%. The cohort was predominantly lung adenocarcinoma, with a few EGFR-mutant and two ALK-rearranged tumors, and half of patients were current or former smokers. A median non-synonymous tumor mutation burden of approximately 1.4 mutations per megabase was determined across the cohort by whole-exome sequencing. T cell receptor beta sequencing of tumor and peripheral blood was used to follow clonotypes across the tumor, the expanded TIL product and serial blood samples.

The time point label on this specimen signifies: pre-treatment sample, taken before nivolumab and TIL therapy. The baseline tumor samples, taken from the same resection that was used to grow TIL, were excised metastases, most often pleural nodules or supraclavicular lymph nodes. Before any PD-1/PD-L1 blockade was given, tumors were harvested, nivolumab was then administered, and patients who progressed went on to receive lymphodepletion, an infusion of expanded TIL, and IL-2. Adults with stage 4 NSCLC were enrolled from October 2017 to early 2020 in a dual-center phase I trial. Samples were obtained from a single-arm, open-label phase I trial in which tumor-infiltrating lymphocyte therapy with nivolumab was evaluated in advanced non-small cell lung cancer. Portions of each resected tumor were snap-frozen in liquid nitrogen and were stored at -80 degrees C. Tumor regions of interest were selected on H&E sections using laser-capture macrodissection, ground into roughly 15 mg aliquots, and extracted using Qiagen Allprep kits.

CDR1 and CDR2 are drawn from the germline V gene: SNHLY, FYNNEI. CDR3 length: 11 amino acids, cysteine to phenylalanine. Only CDR3 DNA remains: 33 bases, in frame from the first base. Trimming at the junction amounts to 1 base on V and 5 bases on J, and the germline ends lie 2 bases apart. On the study overall, not on this receptor specifically: Because the cohort was highly selected, with more treatment-naive, never-smoker and oncogene-addicted patients than is typical, generalizability is limited. Higher clonality and lower diversity were observed in expanded TIL cultures than in baseline intratumoral T cells (median clonality roughly 6% vs 31%, p < 0.0001). Clonal turnover during TIL culture was high, and many clones enriched in the product were not detected in the baseline tumor, suggesting clonal contraction rather than faithful expansion. The study protocol defined all tumor marker inferences as exploratory.

TCR beta CDR3 regions were amplified from genomic DNA by bias-controlled multiplex PCR with the immunoSEQ v3 hsTCRB kit. TCR libraries were sequenced on an Illumina NextSeq 500 to 1.5 million to 2 million read pairs for survey level or roughly 4.5-6.5 million for deep level. From the authors' description of their analysis: V, D and J genes were assigned, non-productive sequences were removed, and clonality was reported by immunoSEQ Analyzer software. Repertoires were compared by productive Simpson clonality and by the Morisita overlap index of productive TRB rearrangements between infused TIL and blood. The clones in this table, taken by TCRdb from immuneACCESS, are in-frame only. Not every clone is retained; where verified, under half of the shortfall comes from an unresolved V gene, and the cause of the rest is unknown. That table supplies the V and J calls and clone size; D and trimming were determined from the DNA. The sample table lists over 6,000 clones, 66% of them with a count of one. The ten largest clones take up more than 15% of the sample.

The sequence derives from a person aged 25 to 79 with non-small cell lung cancer. The rearrangement joined TRBV2 to TRBJ1-1; the D gene cannot be named for sure. The material sequenced was tumor tissue, taken at baseline. The CDR3 loop reads CASSEVTEAFF. In nucleotide form, the sequence is TGTGCCAGCAGTGAAGTAACTGAAGCTTTCTTT.